Given below is one TCR beta chain in context. Its antigen is unknown. These data originate in a study of naive and memory T cell subsets. Regarding the study as a whole: There was no ground truth to check naive and memory subset results.

Germline CDR1 GTSNPN, CDR2 SVGIG (reference sequence). The CDR3 consists of 14 residues. The V end was cut by 0 bases, the J end by 3 bases, with 12 bases between. Both TRBC1 and TRBC2 were covered by a beta constant-region primer of two equimolar oligonucleotides. Ligated cDNA was amplified by four rounds of PCR with nested alpha and beta constant-region primers and SP2. TCRdb processed the UMI-ligation and nested PCR reads anew with MiXCR; each CDR3 protein has one entry. The data show 120,000 to 150,000 distinct CDR3 sequences, over 15% seen once. The chain is built from TRBV30 and TRBJ2-7, with D tentatively TRBD1 or TRBD2 (6 bases each). Sequenced: naive CD4+ T cells from blood. The TCR sequence derives from a human donor in good health. CDR3 protein: CAWSVRRGVYEQYF. CDR3 DNA: TGTGCCTGGAGTGTGAGGAGGGGGGTCTACGAGCAGTACTTC.